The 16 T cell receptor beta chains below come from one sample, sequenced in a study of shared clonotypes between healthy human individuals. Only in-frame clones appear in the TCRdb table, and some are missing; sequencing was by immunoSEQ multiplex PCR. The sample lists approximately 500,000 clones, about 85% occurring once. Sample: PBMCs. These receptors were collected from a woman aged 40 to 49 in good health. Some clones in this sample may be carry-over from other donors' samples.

CDR3 coding DNA: TGTGCCAGCAGCGCAAGCGCGAACACCGGGGAGCTGTTTTTT. It encodes CASSASANTGELFF. V usage is TRBV7-3 and J usage is TRBJ2-2, with unresolved D. The germline CDR1 and CDR2 sequences are SGHTA and FQGTGA. Trimming pared 5 bases from V and 0 bases from J, leaving 7 bases between. The CDR3 is made up of 14 amino acids.

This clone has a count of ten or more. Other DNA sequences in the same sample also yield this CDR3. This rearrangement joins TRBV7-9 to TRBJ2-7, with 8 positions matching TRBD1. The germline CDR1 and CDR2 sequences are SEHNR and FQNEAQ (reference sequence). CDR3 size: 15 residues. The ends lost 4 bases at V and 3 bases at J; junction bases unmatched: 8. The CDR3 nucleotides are TGTGCCAGCAGCTACCCGGGACAGGCGAACTACGAGCAGTACTTC. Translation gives CASSYPGQANYEQYF.

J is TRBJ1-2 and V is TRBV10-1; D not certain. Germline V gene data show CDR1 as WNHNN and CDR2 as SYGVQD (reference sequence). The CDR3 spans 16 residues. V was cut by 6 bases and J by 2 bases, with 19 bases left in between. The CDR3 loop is CASSQRTVTRNYGYTF. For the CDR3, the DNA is TGCGCCAGCAGCCAACGGACGGTCACTCGCAACTATGGCTACACCTTC.

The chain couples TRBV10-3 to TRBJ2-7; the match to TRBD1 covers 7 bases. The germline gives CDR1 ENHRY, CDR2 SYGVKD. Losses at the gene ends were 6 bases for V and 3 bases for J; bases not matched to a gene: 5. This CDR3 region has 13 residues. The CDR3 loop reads CAISDRALYEQYF. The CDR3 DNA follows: TGTGCCATCAGCGACAGGGCTCTCTACGAGCAGTACTTC.

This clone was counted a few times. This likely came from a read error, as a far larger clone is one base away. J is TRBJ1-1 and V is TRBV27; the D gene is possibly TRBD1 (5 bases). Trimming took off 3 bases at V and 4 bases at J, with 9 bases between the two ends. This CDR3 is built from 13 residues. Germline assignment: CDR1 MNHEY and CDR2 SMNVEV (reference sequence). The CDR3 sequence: CASSFLGLTEAFF. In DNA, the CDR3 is TGTGCCAGCAGTTTTCTGGGACTCACTGAAGCTTTCTTT.

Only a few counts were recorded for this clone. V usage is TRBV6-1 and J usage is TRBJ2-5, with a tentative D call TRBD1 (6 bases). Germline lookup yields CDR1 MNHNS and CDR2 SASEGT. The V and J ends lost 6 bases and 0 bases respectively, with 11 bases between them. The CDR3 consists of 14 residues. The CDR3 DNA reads TGTGCCAGCAGGGTGGACAGCTACCAAGAGACCCAGTACTTC. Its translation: CASRVDSYQETQYF.

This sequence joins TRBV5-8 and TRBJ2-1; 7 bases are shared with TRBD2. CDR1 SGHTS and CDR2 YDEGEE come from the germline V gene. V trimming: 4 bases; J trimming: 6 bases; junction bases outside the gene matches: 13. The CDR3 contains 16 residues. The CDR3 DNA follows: TGTGCCAGCAGCGAAACCGGGACTATCTCCCTCAATGAGCAGTTCTTC. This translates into CASSETGTISLNEQFF.

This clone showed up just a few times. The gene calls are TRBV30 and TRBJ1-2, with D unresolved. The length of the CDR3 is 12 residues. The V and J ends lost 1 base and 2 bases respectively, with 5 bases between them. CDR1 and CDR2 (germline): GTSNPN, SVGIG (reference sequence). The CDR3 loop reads CAWSGANYGYTF. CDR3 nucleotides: TGTGCCTGGAGTGGAGCGAACTATGGCTACACCTTC.

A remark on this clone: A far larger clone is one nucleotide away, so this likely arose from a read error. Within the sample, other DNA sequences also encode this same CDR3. The chain's CDR3 is CASSFGGARHEQYF. The DNA for the CDR3 is TGCGCCAGCAGCTTTGGAGGGGCGCGGCACGAGCAGTACTTC. The chain links TRBV7-9 to TRBJ2-7; D might be TRBD2 (6 bases). Looked up from germline, CDR1 is SEHNR and CDR2 is FQNEAQ (reference sequence). CDR3 length equals 14 residues. Full variable domain (outside the CDR3, taken from reference TRBV7-9 and TRBJ2-7): DTGVSQNPRHKITKRGQNVTFRCDPISEHNRLYWYRQTLGQGPEFLTYFQNEAQLEKSRLLSDRFSAERPKGSFSTLEIQRTEQGDSAMYLCASSFGGARHEQYFGPGTRLTVT.

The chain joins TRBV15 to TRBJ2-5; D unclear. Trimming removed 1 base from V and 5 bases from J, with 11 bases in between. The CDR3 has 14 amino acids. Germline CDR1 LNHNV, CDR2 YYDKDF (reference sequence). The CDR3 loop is CATSRVGSRETQYF. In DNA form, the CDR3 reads TGTGCCACCAGCAGAGTGGGGTCCCGGGAGACCCAGTACTTC.

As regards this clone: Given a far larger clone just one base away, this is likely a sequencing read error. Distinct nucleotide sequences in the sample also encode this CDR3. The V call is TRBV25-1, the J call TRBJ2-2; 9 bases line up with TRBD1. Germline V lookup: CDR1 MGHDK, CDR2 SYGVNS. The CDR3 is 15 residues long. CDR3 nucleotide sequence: TGTGCTAGCAGTGAATGGGACAGGGTGGACGGGGAGCTGTTTTTT. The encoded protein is CASSEWDRVDGELFF.

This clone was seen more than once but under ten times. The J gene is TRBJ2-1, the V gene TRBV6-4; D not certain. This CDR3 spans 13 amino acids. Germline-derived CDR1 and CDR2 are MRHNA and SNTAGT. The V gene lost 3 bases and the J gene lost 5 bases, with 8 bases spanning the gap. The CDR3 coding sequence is TGTGCCAGCAGTGAGGGGTCCAACAATGAGCAGTTCTTC. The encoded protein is CASSEGSNNEQFF.

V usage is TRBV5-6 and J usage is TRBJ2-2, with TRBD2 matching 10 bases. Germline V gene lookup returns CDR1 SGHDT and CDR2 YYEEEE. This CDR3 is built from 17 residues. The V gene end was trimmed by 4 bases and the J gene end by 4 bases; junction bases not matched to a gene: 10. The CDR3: CASSLNLAGAVTGELFF. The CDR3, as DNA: TGTGCCAGCAGCCTGAACCTAGCGGGAGCGGTCACCGGGGAGCTGTTTTTT. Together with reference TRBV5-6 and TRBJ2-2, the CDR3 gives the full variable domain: DAGVTQSPTHLIKTRGQQVTLRCSPKSGHDTVSWYQQALGQGPQFIFQYYEEEERQRGNFPDRFSGHQFPNYSSELNVNALLLGDSALYLCASSLNLAGAVTGELFFGEGSRLTVL.

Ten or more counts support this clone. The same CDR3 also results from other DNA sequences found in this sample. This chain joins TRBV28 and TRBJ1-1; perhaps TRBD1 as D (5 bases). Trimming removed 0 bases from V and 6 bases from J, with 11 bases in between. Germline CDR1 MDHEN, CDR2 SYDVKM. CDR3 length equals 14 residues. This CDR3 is CASSLWGVGAEAFF. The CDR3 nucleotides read TGTGCCAGCAGTTTATGGGGGGTTGGCGCTGAAGCTTTCTTT.

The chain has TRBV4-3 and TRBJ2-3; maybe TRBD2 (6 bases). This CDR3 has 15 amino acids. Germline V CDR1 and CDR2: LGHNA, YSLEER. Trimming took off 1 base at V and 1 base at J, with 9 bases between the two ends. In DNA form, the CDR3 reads TGCGCCAGCAGCCAAGCGGGGGACCGCACAGATACGCAGTATTTT. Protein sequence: CASSQAGDRTDTQYF.

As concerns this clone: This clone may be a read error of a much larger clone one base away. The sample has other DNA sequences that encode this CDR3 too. Here the CDR3 DNA reads TGTGCCAGTAGTCCGCGTACGGCCTCTGGGGCCAACGTCCTGACTTTC. Translating it yields CASSPRTASGANVLTF. V is TRBV19 and J is TRBJ2-6; D is ambiguous. The CDR3 is 16 residues long. The germline gives CDR1 LNHDA, CDR2 SQIVND (reference sequence). Trimming cost V 5 bases and J 0 bases, with 11 bases left between them.